This T cell receptor beta chain was documented in a study of Ad26.COV2.S vaccination and SARS-CoV-2 variants. Treatment in this sample: over 15 received Ad26.COV2.S at low or high dose, single or two shots; roughly five received placebo; per-sample allocation not given. Vaccine and placebo recipients were sampled on day 63 after the first injection. V lost 0 bases to trimming and J lost 6 bases, with 22 bases between them. CDR1 SGHRS and CDR2 YFSETQ come from the germline V gene. CDR3 length: 17 residues. Study-wide findings and caveats: Total T cell responses were possibly underestimated by TCR breadth and depth analyses. The breadth of spike-specific CD8+ and CD4+ T cell responses after vaccination was reportedly substantial.

Only in-frame clones appear in the TCRdb table, and some are missing; sequencing was by immunoSEQ multiplex PCR. In the table there are roughly 450,000 clones, roughly 90% of which are singletons. About this clone: The target antigen is unknown.

Sequenced material: peripheral blood, taken in a trial of Ad26.COV2.S vaccine versus placebo. V is TRBV5-1 and J is TRBJ2-7; D gene ambiguous. The receptor was isolated from a person between 18 and 65 years old who received the Ad26.COV2.S COVID-19 vaccine or a placebo. Here the CDR3 reads CASSLGFAGPPGCEQYF. The CDR3 region has the DNA TGCGCCAGCAGCTTGGGATTTGCAGGACCCCCTGGGTGCGAGCAGTACTTC.